These T cell receptor beta chains were read from a single sample in a study of cytomegalovirus exposure and HLA in healthy donors. The repertoire was sequenced with immunoSEQ multiplex PCR; TCRdb's copy has only in-frame clones and lacks some. The sample includes more than 100,000 clones, around nine tenths of them seen just once. The sample consisted of PBMCs. Receptors were obtained from a woman aged 25 to 39 in good health and CMV-seronegative. The conserved cysteine and the conserved F or W are not part of the CDR3 here. The D gene is left open where the match is weak.

v_call: TRBV7-2
j_call: TRBJ1-1
d_call: .
cdr3_aa: ASSLDVSVNTEAF

v_call: TRBV28
j_call: TRBJ2-7
d_call: .
cdr3_aa: ASSPLGQGHEQY

v_call: TRBV5-5
j_call: TRBJ1-1
d_call: .
cdr3_aa: ASSSLLGEGTEAF

v_call: TRBV30
j_call: TRBJ2-3
d_call: .
cdr3_aa: AWSLVGGPADTQY

v_call: TRBV5-8
j_call: TRBJ1-5
d_call: TRBD1
cdr3_aa: ASTLQGDSNQPQH

v_call: TRBV27
j_call: TRBJ2-3
d_call: TRBD2
cdr3_aa: ASGASGPLAGGGTQY

v_call: TRBV30
j_call: TRBJ2-5
d_call: .
cdr3_aa: AWSTRGWQY

v_call: TRBV2
j_call: TRBJ2-3
d_call: TRBD2
cdr3_aa: ASRPGLAGADTQY

v_call: TRBV5-1
j_call: TRBJ2-1
d_call: TRBD2
cdr3_aa: ASSPRASGSGEQF

v_call: TRBV9
j_call: TRBJ2-5
d_call: TRBD2
cdr3_aa: ASSVVPSGLQETQY

v_call: TRBV7-3
j_call: TRBJ2-3
d_call: TRBD2
cdr3_aa: ASSRGGGLAGSDTQY

v_call: TRBV19
j_call: TRBJ1-5
d_call: .
cdr3_aa: ASSHGMRSNQPQH

v_call: TRBV20-1
j_call: TRBJ2-5
d_call: .
cdr3_aa: SASEETQY

v_call: TRBV7-9
j_call: TRBJ2-7
d_call: TRBD2
cdr3_aa: ASSPMIGGGAWEQY

v_call: TRBV6-5
j_call: TRBJ1-1
d_call: TRBD1
cdr3_aa: ATHRDRVYDEAF

v_call: TRBV7-9
j_call: TRBJ2-7
d_call: TRBD2
cdr3_aa: ASSYGTSGSGEQY

v_call: TRBV7-2
j_call: TRBJ2-2
d_call: TRBD1
cdr3_aa: ASSQGASNTGELF

v_call: TRBV10-2
j_call: TRBJ1-2
d_call: .
cdr3_aa: ASSAGTGYGYT

v_call: TRBV5-1
j_call: TRBJ2-6
d_call: .
cdr3_aa: ASSHEAGANVLT

v_call: TRBV19
j_call: TRBJ2-1
d_call: .
cdr3_aa: ATRDSSSYNEQF

v_call: TRBV7-2
j_call: TRBJ2-2
d_call: TRBD1
cdr3_aa: ASSLGGTGAGTGELF

v_call: TRBV4-2
j_call: TRBJ2-3
d_call: .
cdr3_aa: ASSPINLSPFEDTQY

v_call: TRBV28
j_call: TRBJ2-1
d_call: .
cdr3_aa: ASSQADQGGDEQF

v_call: TRBV7-9
j_call: TRBJ2-1
d_call: TRBD1
cdr3_aa: ASSLGQGGNEQF

v_call: TRBV2
j_call: TRBJ1-3
d_call: .
cdr3_aa: ASSGVSSGNTIY

v_call: TRBV18
j_call: TRBJ2-1
d_call: .
cdr3_aa: ASSPLSNRVNEQF

v_call: TRBV19
j_call: TRBJ2-7
d_call: TRBD1
cdr3_aa: ASSYGTGFYEQY

v_call: TRBV7-2
j_call: TRBJ1-1
d_call: TRBD1
cdr3_aa: ASSIGQGGTEAF

v_call: TRBV6-1
j_call: TRBJ1-5
d_call: .
cdr3_aa: ASTDPGLGNQPQH

v_call: TRBV15
j_call: TRBJ2-5
d_call: .
cdr3_aa: ATSRDHTGRETQY

v_call: TRBV19
j_call: TRBJ1-2
d_call: .
cdr3_aa: ASKQGFHGYT

v_call: TRBV10-3
j_call: TRBJ2-5
d_call: .
cdr3_aa: AISDGQKETQY

v_call: TRBV7-2
j_call: TRBJ2-7
d_call: TRBD2
cdr3_aa: ASSLQGLAGGSYEQY

v_call: TRBV10-3
j_call: TRBJ2-7
d_call: .
cdr3_aa: AISDRGTSNEQY

v_call: TRBV19
j_call: TRBJ2-7
d_call: .
cdr3_aa: ASSTDSAYREQY

v_call: TRBV6-1
j_call: TRBJ1-2
d_call: .
cdr3_aa: ASSEALIWHPGRLGYT

v_call: TRBV5-8
j_call: TRBJ2-7
d_call: .
cdr3_aa: ASSVQGRDEQY

v_call: TRBV15
j_call: TRBJ1-5
d_call: TRBD1
cdr3_aa: ATSRDLTGGRQPQH

v_call: TRBV30
j_call: TRBJ2-5
d_call: TRBD2
cdr3_aa: AWSISGSASETQY

v_call: TRBV4-3
j_call: TRBJ2-1
d_call: TRBD2
cdr3_aa: ASSPEVQRETQF

v_call: TRBV2
j_call: TRBJ1-6
d_call: TRBD1
cdr3_aa: ASSGGQEYNSPLH

v_call: TRBV6-5
j_call: TRBJ1-2
d_call: TRBD1
cdr3_aa: ASRPRQGNYGYT

v_call: TRBV7-2
j_call: TRBJ2-4
d_call: .
cdr3_aa: ASSFGLEGNIQY

v_call: TRBV19
j_call: TRBJ1-6
d_call: .
cdr3_aa: ASSTTSLESPLH

v_call: TRBV5-1
j_call: TRBJ2-1
d_call: .
cdr3_aa: ASSLEVLGVSSYNEQF

v_call: TRBV11-2
j_call: TRBJ2-3
d_call: TRBD2
cdr3_aa: ASSLMGLAGTDTQY

v_call: TRBV29-1
j_call: TRBJ1-2
d_call: TRBD1
cdr3_aa: SAEGSADRNYGYT

v_call: TRBV5-1
j_call: TRBJ2-7
d_call: TRBD2
cdr3_aa: ASSSGLGALEQY

v_call: TRBV9
j_call: TRBJ1-1
d_call: .
cdr3_aa: ASSYRDTNTEAF